Shown below are 5 T cell receptor beta chains from a single sample sequenced in a study of blood T cell repertoires in COVID-19. The repertoire was sequenced with immunoSEQ multiplex PCR; TCRdb's copy has only in-frame clones and lacks some. In the table there are about 170,000 clones, roughly four fifths of which are singletons. Sequenced material: peripheral blood. The receptors derive from an elderly woman with COVID-19, enrolled during active disease.

The CDR3 spells CASSSLTGVVPYEQYF. The CDR3 coding sequence is TGTGCCAGCAGCTCACTCACAGGGGTGGTCCCGTACGAGCAGTACTTC. The chain combines TRBV27 with TRBJ2-7; TRBD1 matches at 7 bases. The CDR3 is made up of 16 amino acids. Germline loops: CDR1 MNHEY, CDR2 SMNVEV (reference sequence). Trimming removed 6 bases from V and 4 bases from J; junction bases left unmatched: 15.

V gene TRBV7-9 combines with J gene TRBJ2-3, with 11 bases identical to TRBD2. The germline V gene encodes CDR1 SEHNR and CDR2 FQNEAQ (reference sequence). The trim removed 4 bases at V and 1 base at J, leaving 7 bases unmatched. This CDR3 comprises 17 residues. In DNA form, the CDR3 reads TGTGCCAGCAGCTCCTTTAGCGGGGGGGCCGGCACAGATACGCAGTATTTT. It specifies CASSSFSGGAGTDTQYF.

The chain employs TRBV7-9 and TRBJ1-2; TRBD1 matches 7 bases. The CDR3 length is 13 residues. The germline CDR1 and CDR2 sequences are SEHNR and FQNEAQ (reference sequence). J was trimmed by 9 bases and V by 8 bases; bases with no gene match: 12. CDR3 sequence: CASYAGTAFRYTF. The CDR3 nucleotides read TGTGCCAGCTATGCCGGGACAGCATTCCGCTACACCTTC.

This chain connects TRBV5-1 to TRBJ1-2, with 9 bases lining up with TRBD1. The CDR3 contains 13 residues. V trimming: 4 bases; J trimming: 8 bases; junction bases outside the gene matches: 6. Germline CDR1 and CDR2: SGHRS and YFSETQ. CDR3 nucleotides: TGCGCCAGCAGCACCGGGACAGGGTACGGCTACACCTTC. Translated, it gives CASSTGTGYGYTF.

This chain joins TRBV7-3 and TRBJ2-1; TRBD2 aligns across 10 bases. Per germline, CDR1 SGHTA and CDR2 FQGTGA. With 4 bases clipped from V and 4 bases from J, the junction kept 4 bases outside the gene matches. There are 15 residues in the CDR3. The CDR3 here is CASSSTSGDYNEQFF. The CDR3 DNA reads TGTGCCAGCAGCTCAACTAGCGGGGATTACAATGAGCAGTTCTTC.